This is a list of T cell receptor beta chains from one sample in a study of cytomegalovirus exposure and HLA in healthy donors. The assay was immunoSEQ multiplex PCR, and TCRdb's table has in-frame clones only and misses some. Altogether 150,000 to 200,000 clones are present, roughly 71% being singletons, with the ten largest covering roughly 3%. Sequencing was done on a sample of PBMCs. The receptors derive from a woman aged 45-65 years in good health and CMV-seropositive. Both conserved end residues are part of each CDR3. D genes are given only for firm matches. Rows give clone size only sometimes, using once, few, many, or a class for an expanded clone.

d_call	j_call	v_call	clone_size	cdr3_aa	cdr3_nt
NA	TRBJ1-3	TRBV18	NA	CASSPRDSGNTIYF	TGTGCCAGCTCACCGAGGGACTCTGGAAACACCATATATTTT
TRBD1	TRBJ1-1	TRBV30	NA	CAWETGATEAFF	TGTGCCTGGGAGACAGGGGCCACTGAAGCTTTCTTT
TRBD1	TRBJ1-1	TRBV18	NA	CASSPPKQGVAKTDTEAFF	TGTGCCAGCTCACCACCAAAACAGGGGGTGGCAAAAACGGACACTGAAGCTTTCTTT
TRBD2	TRBJ2-5	TRBV5-4	NA	CASSSAIAGGQETQYF	TGTGCCAGCAGCTCCGCTATAGCGGGGGGGCAAGAGACCCAGTACTTC
NA	TRBJ1-2	TRBV9	NA	CASWGPGGSTYGYTF	TGTGCCAGCTGGGGGCCTGGAGGCAGCACCTATGGCTACACCTTC
TRBD1	TRBJ2-1	TRBV4-2	NA	CASSPGTGNSYNEQFF	TGTGCCAGCAGCCCAGGGACAGGGAACTCCTACAATGAGCAGTTCTTC
NA	TRBJ2-2	TRBV5-4	NA	CASSLPTGELFF	TGTGCCAGCAGCTTGCCTACCGGGGAGCTGTTTTTT
NA	TRBJ1-2	TRBV2	NA	CASSFGDGYTF	TGTGCCAGCAGTTTCGGGGATGGCTACACCTTC
NA	TRBJ2-3	TRBV29-1	NA	CSVENPLRGTSTDTQYF	TGCAGCGTTGAAAACCCCCTCCGGGGGACTAGCACAGATACGCAGTATTTT
TRBD1	TRBJ1-6	TRBV2	NA	CASSGGGRGPFNSPLHF	TGTGCCAGCAGCGGGGGCGGCAGGGGGCCTTTTAATTCACCCCTCCACTTT
NA	TRBJ2-1	TRBV9	NA	CASSASGAYNEQFF	TGTGCCAGCAGCGCGAGCGGAGCTTACAATGAGCAGTTCTTC
NA	TRBJ2-2	TRBV5-1	NA	CASSKIAGISGELFF	TGCGCCAGCAGCAAGATCGCCGGGATTTCCGGGGAGCTGTTTTTT
NA	TRBJ1-1	TRBV19	NA	CASSPRGAGALNDKAFF	TGTGCCAGTAGCCCTCGAGGGGCAGGGGCCTTGAACGATAAAGCTTTCTTT
NA	TRBJ2-7	TRBV2	NA	CASKGSPYEQYF	TGTGCCAGCAAAGGGAGCCCCTACGAGCAGTACTTC
NA	TRBJ2-7	TRBV18	NA	CASSPSQGFGMEQYF	TGTGCCAGCTCACCATCGCAGGGGTTCGGCATGGAGCAGTACTTC
TRBD1	TRBJ1-6	TRBV7-8	NA	CASSARDRLNSPLHF	TGTGCCAGCAGCGCCCGGGACAGATTGAATTCACCCCTCCACTTT
TRBD1	TRBJ2-3	TRBV6-1	NA	CASSELGQGAHTQYF	TGTGCCAGCAGTGAATTAGGACAGGGGGCACATACGCAGTATTTT
NA	TRBJ1-2	TRBV19	NA	CASSSARQVNGYPF	TGTGCCAGTAGCTCTGCTCGGCAGGTAAATGGCTACCCCTTC
NA	TRBJ2-1	TRBV7-6	NA	CASSLYTGNEQFF	TGTGCCAGCAGCTTGTATACAGGCAATGAGCAGTTCTTC
TRBD1	TRBJ1-6	TRBV14	NA	CASSQTSGGHSPLHF	TGTGCCAGCAGCCAAACGTCAGGGGGCCATTCACCCCTCCACTTT
NA	TRBJ1-1	TRBV30	NA	CAWSTLLRGSEAFF	TGTGCCTGGAGTACATTGCTTCGGGGGTCTGAAGCTTTCTTT
NA	TRBJ1-3	TRBV6-5	NA	CASRFTDNSGNTIYF	TGTGCCAGCAGATTCACTGACAACTCTGGAAACACCATATATTTT
NA	TRBJ2-7	TRBV7-8	NA	CASSLAAVNYEQYF	TGTGCCAGCAGCTTAGCAGCGGTGAACTACGAGCAGTACTTC
NA	TRBJ1-1	TRBV6-6	few	CASSFPGAVNTEAFF	TGTGCCAGCAGTTTCCCGGGAGCAGTAAACACTGAAGCTTTCTTT
NA	TRBJ2-3	TRBV12-5	NA	CASGLAQGRAQYF	TGTGCTAGTGGTTTGGCCCAGGGGAGAGCGCAGTATTTT
NA	TRBJ1-6	TRBV4-1	NA	CASSQEAGTPLHF	TGCGCCAGCAGCCAAGAGGCCGGGACACCCCTCCACTTT
TRBD1	TRBJ1-4	TRBV5-1	NA	CASSLGQGDELFF	TGCGCCAGCAGCTTGGGACAGGGGGACGAACTGTTTTTT
NA	TRBJ2-6	TRBV19	few	CASSTTGPGANVLTF	TGTGCCAGTAGTACCACAGGGCCAGGGGCCAACGTCCTGACTTTC
NA	TRBJ2-5	TRBV7-6	NA	CASSSGTFQETQYF	TGTGCCAGCAGCTCCGGGACTTTCCAAGAGACCCAGTACTTC